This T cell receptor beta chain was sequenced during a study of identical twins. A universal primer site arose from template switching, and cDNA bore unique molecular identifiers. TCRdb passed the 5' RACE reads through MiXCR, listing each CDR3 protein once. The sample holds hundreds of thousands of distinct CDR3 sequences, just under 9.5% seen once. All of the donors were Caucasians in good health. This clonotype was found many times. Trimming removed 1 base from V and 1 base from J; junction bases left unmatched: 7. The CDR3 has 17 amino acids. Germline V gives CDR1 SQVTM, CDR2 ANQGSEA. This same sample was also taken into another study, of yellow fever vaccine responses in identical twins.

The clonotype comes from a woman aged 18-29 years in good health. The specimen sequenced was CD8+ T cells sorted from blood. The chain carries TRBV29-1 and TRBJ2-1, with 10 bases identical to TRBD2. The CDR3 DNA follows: TGCAGCGTTGAAGTGGGTAGCGGGGGGCAATCCTACAATGAGCAGTTCTTC. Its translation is CSVEVGSGGQSYNEQFF.